This is a list of T cell receptor beta chains from one sample in a study of post-analysis software for immune sequencing data. TCRdb fed the PCR reads into MiXCR, producing one record per CDR3 protein. The sample holds approximately 400,000 distinct CDR3 sequences, about a third seen once. The sequencing input was blood. The receptors here all came from a girl aged 10 to 17 with multiple sclerosis. CDR3s include the opening cysteine and the closing phenylalanine or tryptophan.

CDR3aa	j_gene	v_gene
CASSLQLMKGENTEAFF	TRBJ1-1	TRBV7-9
CASSQEGKLFF	TRBJ1-4	TRBV16
CASSQVDPSGETQYF	TRBJ2-5	TRBV4-1
CSADPGLGTDTQYF	TRBJ2-3	TRBV29-1
CASSGGTVSYEQYF	TRBJ2-7	TRBV5-1
CASSQDPGRQPQHF	TRBJ1-5	TRBV4-2
CASSPGTGPDTQYF	TRBJ2-3	TRBV12-3/TRBV12-4
CASSPGTSGAYNEQFF	TRBJ2-1	TRBV5-1
CAISVSGASGERFF	TRBJ2-1	TRBV10-3
CATSRGTGLNEKLFF	TRBJ1-4	TRBV24-1
CASSPQGGRLAGGRGGNEQFF	TRBJ2-1	TRBV7-8
CASSINTGGSYNEQFF	TRBJ2-1	TRBV5-1
CSVLDSATDTQYF	TRBJ2-3	TRBV29-1
CATRMRQGYEQYF	TRBJ2-7	TRBV5-6
CASSQTSGGTPGTDTQYF	TRBJ2-3	TRBV12-3/TRBV12-4
CASSPHPGNYNEQFF	TRBJ2-1	TRBV12-3/TRBV12-4
CTSSVAGARTDTQYF	TRBJ2-3	TRBV6-4
CASSQTDRDYEQYF	TRBJ2-7	TRBV3-1
CASSPSQGEEQYF	TRBJ2-7	TRBV7-8
CASSWHTRDRPYGYTF	TRBJ1-2	TRBV7-9
CSAGSRGAYNEQFF	TRBJ2-1	TRBV20-1
CASSLAPGAAGTDTQYF	TRBJ2-3	TRBV5-1
CASSTNTEAFF	TRBJ1-1	TRBV12-3/TRBV12-4
CSARPTGTNIQYF	TRBJ2-4	TRBV20-1
CASKDRAYSNQPQHF	TRBJ1-5	TRBV19
CSVDGGGSRTEAFF	TRBJ1-1	TRBV29-1
CASRPGTPNSPLHF	TRBJ1-6	TRBV6-5
CASSYSTGLNSPLHF	TRBJ1-6	TRBV6-5
CASSPGRGVYEQFF	TRBJ2-1	TRBV5-6
CASSLQRDSYEQYF	TRBJ2-7	TRBV7-2
CASSSLIGGRITNSGANVLTF	TRBJ2-6	TRBV11-1
CASSTPYRDTEAFF	TRBJ1-1	TRBV7-2
CASTLEGAYEQYF	TRBJ2-7	TRBV5-1
CASSLSRSSYNSPLHF	TRBJ1-6	TRBV7-2
CASSLEEFYGYTF	TRBJ1-2	TRBV5-1
CAWKGSYEQYF	TRBJ2-7	TRBV30
CASSRGIGDLGEKLFF	TRBJ1-4	TRBV4-2